This T cell receptor beta chain derives from a study of blood T cell repertoires in COVID-19. Study details: Some COVID-19 samples were acute and others convalescent; all came from the United States, Italy and Spain. The cDNA or gDNA used as material had been derived from T cells, B-cell-depleted T cells, or PBMCs.

The method was immunoSEQ multiplex PCR; TCRdb's version includes in-frame clones alone and lacks a portion of them. This table has approximately 200,000 clones, 90% appearing once. Germline values: CDR1 LGHDT, CDR2 YNNKEL (reference sequence). CDR3 size: 12 residues. J was trimmed by 7 bases and V by 7 bases; bases with no gene match: 6. The rearrangement joins TRBV3-1 (or the pseudogene TRBV3-2) to TRBJ1-1; 7 nucleotides agree with TRBD1. The sample was peripheral blood. The receptor comes from a man younger than 45 with COVID-19, enrolled during active disease. CDR3 in amino acids: CASNRGGSEAFF. For the CDR3, the DNA is TGTGCCAGCAACAGGGGAGGTAGTGAAGCTTTCTTT.